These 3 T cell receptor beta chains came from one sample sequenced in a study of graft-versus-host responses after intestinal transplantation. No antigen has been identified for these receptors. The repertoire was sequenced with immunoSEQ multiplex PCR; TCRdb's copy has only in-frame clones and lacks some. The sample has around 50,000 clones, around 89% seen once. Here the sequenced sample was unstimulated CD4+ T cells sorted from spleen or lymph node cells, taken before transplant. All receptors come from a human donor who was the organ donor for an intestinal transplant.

The CDR3 DNA follows: TGTGCCAGCACCACCAGGGGGGCGGTCTCACCCCTCCACTTT. This sequence encodes CASTTRGAVSPLHF. The V and J genes are TRBV28 and TRBJ1-6, with 7 bases identical to TRBD1. CDR3 length equals 14 residues. Germline CDR1 is MDHEN and CDR2 is SYDVKM. J lost 10 bases, V lost 7 bases, and 10 bases had no gene match.

The chain's CDR3 is CASSSNPAGTSRHNEQFF. CDR3 DNA sequence: TGTGCCAGCAGCTCCAACCCCGCCGGGACTAGCCGACACAATGAGCAGTTCTTC. This chain joins TRBV7-9 and TRBJ2-1; 9 bases are shared with TRBD2. There are 18 residues in the CDR3. V dropped 4 bases and J dropped 5; count of bases not matched to a gene: 15. CDR1 is SEHNR and CDR2 is FQNEAQ in the germline V gene (reference sequence).

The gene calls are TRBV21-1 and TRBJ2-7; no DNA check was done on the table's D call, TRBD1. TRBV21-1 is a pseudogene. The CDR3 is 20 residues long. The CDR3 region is CASSTTRRDIPLCSVRGSIF. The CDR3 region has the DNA TGTGCCAGCAGCACAACCCGCCGGGACATTCCTCTTTGTTCGGTTAGGGGCAGTATCTTC.